The 30 T cell receptor beta chains below were found in one sample sequenced in a study of shared clonotypes between healthy human individuals. Positively selected for CCR7, the CD45RO-negative cells used as naive CD8 cells excluded terminally differentiated effector memory CD45RA+ cells. Assay: immunoSEQ multiplex PCR; the TCRdb copy retains only in-frame clones and omits some. Of millions of clones listed, just under 95% are singletons. Sample: naive CD8+ T cells sorted from blood. The receptors derive from a man aged 18 to 30 in good health.

The chain has TRBV5-4 and TRBJ2-3; 11 bases agree with TRBD2. The CDR3 has 15 amino acids. V trimming: 0 bases; J trimming: 6 bases; junction bases outside the gene matches: 3. Germline values: CDR1 SGHNT, CDR2 YYREEE (reference sequence). The CDR3 DNA reads as TGTGCCAGCAGCTTGGTACTAGCGGGGGTGGATACGCAGTATTTT. Translating gives CASSLVLAGVDTQYF.

The V and J genes are TRBV18 and TRBJ1-1, with 7 bases lining up with TRBD1. Germline CDR1 and CDR2: KGHSH and LQKENI. The trim removed 2 bases at V and 4 bases at J, leaving 7 bases unmatched. CDR3 size: 15 residues. The CDR3: CASSPSPGGGTEAFF. The CDR3, as DNA: TGTGCCAGCTCACCAAGTCCAGGGGGAGGCACTGAAGCTTTCTTT.

Only one count was recorded for this clone. The J gene is TRBJ2-5, the V gene TRBV11-2; no clear D. The length of the CDR3 is 12 residues. The ends were cut back, 5 bases at V and 5 bases at J, with 9 bases in the middle. CDR1 and CDR2 from the germline V gene are SGHAT and FQNNGV. CDR3 residues: CASSLPAETQYF. The CDR3 DNA sequence: TGTGCCAGCAGCCTCCCCGCGGAGACCCAGTACTTC.

CDR3 DNA sequence: TGTGCCAGCAGTTACTCCGCAGGGGGCCCCTACGAGCAGTACTTC. Protein: CASSYSAGGPYEQYF. The chain combines TRBV6-5 with TRBJ2-7; the match to TRBD1 covers 8 bases. Per the germline V gene, CDR1 is MNHEY and CDR2 is SVGAGI. The CDR3 has 15 amino acids. V was pared by 0 bases and J by 2 bases, with 3 bases of the junction left unmatched.

This CDR3 reads CASSLEVRETQYF. Written as DNA, the CDR3 is TGTGCCAGCAGCTTAGAGGTTAGGGAGACCCAGTACTTC. The rearrangement uses TRBV7-6 and TRBJ2-5; D not resolved. This CDR3 region has 13 residues. Germline V gene data show CDR1 as SGHVS and CDR2 as FNYEAQ. V was shortened by 1 base and J by 5 bases, with 8 bases between the two germline ends. Together with reference TRBV7-6 and TRBJ2-5, the CDR3 gives the full variable domain: GAGVSQSPRYKVTKRGQDVALRCDPISGHVSLYWYRQALGQGPEFLTYFNYEAQQDKSGLPNDRFSAERPEGSISTLTIQRTEQRDSAMYRCASSLEVRETQYFGPGTRLLVL.

The chain employs TRBV6-5 and TRBJ2-2; tentative D call: TRBD1 (6 bases). The CDR3 is made up of 12 amino acids. V was cut by 4 bases and J by 9 bases, with 9 bases left in between. Germline CDR1 MNHEY, CDR2 SVGAGI. The CDR3 DNA reads TGTGCCAGCAGTTTCACAGGGAGGGAGCTGTTTTTT. It specifies CASSFTGRELFF.

The chain uses TRBV6-5 and TRBJ2-2; 9 nucleotides line up with TRBD2. V lost 4 bases and J lost 4; bases outside the gene matches: 7. Germline V gene sequence: CDR1 MNHEY, CDR2 SVGAGI. This CDR3 is built from 16 residues. The CDR3 DNA reads as TGTGCCAGCAGTTCCCCTACTAGCGGGTCCACCGGGGAGCTGTTTTTT. Its translation is CASSSPTSGSTGELFF.

Notes on this clone: The same CDR3 is also encoded by other DNA sequences in this sample. V usage is TRBV27 and J usage is TRBJ2-7; the D gene is possibly TRBD2 (5 bases). The CDR3 consists of 14 residues. Trimming removed 2 bases at V and 2 bases at J, with 10 bases between. Germline CDR1 is MNHEY and CDR2 is SMNVEV (reference sequence). The CDR3 region has the DNA TGTGCCAGCAGTTTAGGTGGGAGCGCCTACGAGCAGTACTTC. Its translation is CASSLGGSAYEQYF.

CDR3 DNA sequence: TGTGCCTGGGTGGCAGGGCCCGTCCTGACTTTC. Its translation: CAWVAGPVLTF. The chain links TRBV11-2 to TRBJ2-6; the D gene is possibly TRBD1 (5 bases). CDR3 length equals 11 residues. Trimming took 11 bases from V and 12 from J, leaving 14 bases between them. Germline loops: CDR1 SGHAT, CDR2 FQNNGV.

The chain recombines TRBV6-5 with TRBJ1-1, with a weak D call TRBD1 (5 bases). The CDR3 is 15 residues long. The germline CDR1 and CDR2 sequences are MNHEY and SVGAGI. The ends were cut back, 4 bases at V and 1 base at J, with 13 bases in the middle. This chain's CDR3 is CASSSFQQANTEAFF. The CDR3 DNA is TGTGCCAGCAGTTCATTCCAACAGGCGAACACTGAAGCTTTCTTT.

The V gene is TRBV4-1, the J gene TRBJ1-1; D is unresolved. The CDR3 totals 13 residues. CDR1 is MGHRA and CDR2 is YSYEKL in the germline V gene. The ends were cut back, 2 bases at V and 0 bases at J, with 4 bases in the middle. For the CDR3, the DNA is TGCGCCAGCAGCCAATTTGTGAACACTGAAGCTTTCTTT. Its protein product is CASSQFVNTEAFF.

The chain joins TRBV27 to TRBJ2-3; 15 bases fit TRBD2. This CDR3 region has 15 residues. In germline, CDR1 is MNHEY, CDR2 SMNVEV (reference sequence). V shed 6 bases and J 7 bases; nucleotides not matched to a gene: 5. The chain's CDR3 is CASRLGLAGGNTQYF. The CDR3, as DNA: TGTGCCAGCAGACTAGGACTAGCGGGGGGGAATACGCAGTATTTT.

The rearrangement joins TRBV7-9 to TRBJ1-1; D unresolved. The germline V gene has CDR1 SEHNR and CDR2 FQNEAQ (reference sequence). Trimming cost V 2 bases and J 5 bases, with 9 bases left between them. The CDR3 length is 13 residues. The CDR3, as DNA: TGTGCCAGCAGCTTAAGCTCGGTGACTGAAGCTTTCTTT. Translated: CASSLSSVTEAFF. Full variable domain (outside the CDR3, taken from reference TRBV7-9 and TRBJ1-1): DTGVSQNPRHKITKRGQNVTFRCDPISEHNRLYWYRQTLGQGPEFLTYFQNEAQLEKSRLLSDRFSAERPKGSFSTLEIQRTEQGDSAMYLCASSLSSVTEAFFGQGTRLTVV.

Regarding this clone: Other nucleotide sequences in the sample specify the same CDR3. The chain has TRBV27 and TRBJ2-7; 7 bases match TRBD1. Trimming removed 6 bases from V and 2 bases from J; junction bases left unmatched: 7. This CDR3 has 14 residues. The germline CDR1 and CDR2 sequences are MNHEY and SMNVEV (reference sequence). CDR3 loop: CASSPRDRAYEQYF. CDR3 DNA sequence: TGTGCCAGCAGCCCCCGGGACAGAGCCTACGAGCAGTACTTC.

This clone occurred once. Distinct nucleotide sequences in the sample also encode this CDR3. The chain carries TRBV7-9 and TRBJ2-7; D might be TRBD1 or TRBD2, each matching 5 bases. Germline loops: CDR1 SEHNR, CDR2 FQNEAQ (reference sequence). The CDR3 is made up of 14 amino acids. The germline V and J ends were trimmed by 1 base and 3 bases, with 10 bases remaining between them. CDR3 DNA: TGTGCCAGCAGCTTAGGGGGCGGGTTCTACGAGCAGTACTTC. It yields the protein CASSLGGGFYEQYF.

The J gene is TRBJ2-2, the V gene TRBV6-5; no clear D. Trimming cost V 7 bases and J 8 bases, with 11 bases left between them. Looked up from germline, CDR1 is MNHEY and CDR2 is SVGAGI. CDR3 length equals 12 residues. This CDR3 reads CASTLTPGELFF. CDR3 nucleotide sequence: TGTGCCAGCACACTGACTCCGGGGGAGCTGTTTTTT.

The chain combines TRBV5-1 with TRBJ2-7; 10 bases match TRBD1. In germline, CDR1 is SGHRS, CDR2 YFSETQ. With 1 base clipped from V and 3 bases from J, the junction kept 7 bases outside the gene matches. The CDR3 contains 16 residues. CDR3 residues: CASSLHRTGGDYEQYF. The CDR3 region has the DNA TGCGCCAGCAGCTTGCACCGGACAGGGGGTGACTACGAGCAGTACTTC.

V usage is TRBV4-1 and J usage is TRBJ1-5; weak D call: TRBD1 (5 bases). Germline V gene sequence: CDR1 MGHRA, CDR2 YSYEKL. The CDR3 runs to 18 residues. V lost 1 base to trimming and J lost 0 bases, with 16 bases between them. Here the CDR3 reads CASSQAQGSLGSNQPQHF. In nucleotides, the CDR3 is TGCGCCAGCAGCCAAGCCCAGGGTTCTCTTGGTAGCAATCAGCCCCAGCATTTT.

The chain combines TRBV13 with TRBJ1-1, with 7 bases matching TRBD1. Germline V CDR1 and CDR2: PRHDT, FYEKMQ (reference sequence). This CDR3 comprises 12 residues. The trim removed 4 bases at V and 10 bases at J, leaving 6 bases unmatched. The CDR3 DNA reads TGTGCCAGCAGCTCCGGACAGGTTGGAGCTTTCTTT. Translating gives CASSSGQVGAFF. The variable domain in full, completed from reference TRBV13 and TRBJ1-1, reads AAGVIQSPRHLIKEKRETATLKCYPIPRHDTVYWYQQGPGQDPQFLISFYEKMQSDKGSIPDRFSAQQFSDYHSELNMSSLELGDSALYFCASSSGQVGAFFGQGTRLTVV.

The genes are TRBV7-9 and TRBJ2-1; 7 bases fit TRBD1. The CDR3 is 17 amino acids. CDR1 is SEHNR and CDR2 is FQNEAQ in the germline V gene (reference sequence). V lost 1 base and J lost 7; bases outside the gene matches: 13. CDR3 coding DNA: TGTGCCAGCAGCTTAGTCCTGAACAGGGGAACTGGGAATGAGCAGTTCTTC. It encodes CASSLVLNRGTGNEQFF.

J is TRBJ2-7 and V is TRBV27; 10 nucleotides agree with TRBD2. The V gene's germline CDR1 is MNHEY and CDR2 SMNVEV (reference sequence). The V segment lost 5 bases and the J segment 2 bases; nucleotides outside the gene matches: 9. The CDR3 contains 16 residues. CDR3 protein: CASSPRTSGVAYEQYF. The CDR3, as DNA: TGTGCCAGCAGTCCGCGGACTAGCGGAGTGGCCTACGAGCAGTACTTC.

The chain links TRBV9 to TRBJ2-7; D not certain. This CDR3 has 13 residues. V shed 1 base and J shed 7 bases, with 12 bases lying between them. CDR1 is SGDLS, CDR2 YYNGEE, per germline. CDR3 protein: CASSVTPSVEQYF. CDR3 nucleotides: TGTGCCAGCAGCGTAACCCCCTCGGTTGAGCAGTACTTC.

This chain joins TRBV19 and TRBJ2-7, with D tentatively TRBD2 (6 bases). CDR3 size: 14 residues. V lost 3 bases, J lost 5 bases, and 14 bases lay in between. CDR1 is LNHDA and CDR2 is SQIVND in the germline V gene (reference sequence). The DNA of the CDR3 is TGTGCCAGTAGTATCGATGGGACTGTCAACGAGCAGTACTTC. Its translation is CASSIDGTVNEQYF.

The V gene is TRBV10-3, the J gene TRBJ1-1, with 10 bases identical to TRBD1. The V gene's germline CDR1 is ENHRY and CDR2 SYGVKD. Losses at the gene ends were 3 bases for V and 7 bases for J; bases not matched to a gene: 8. The CDR3 covers 15 residues. The CDR3 is CAISDPTGGGGEAFF. CDR3 coding DNA: TGTGCCATCAGTGATCCGACAGGGGGCGGGGGTGAAGCTTTCTTT.

The chain joins TRBV6-6 to TRBJ2-2, with D hard to call. The V end lost 2 bases, the J end lost 0 bases, and 10 bases lay between the germline ends. This CDR3 has 16 residues. Germline-derived CDR1 and CDR2 are MNHNY and SVGAGI (reference sequence). The CDR3 sequence: CASSYEFTANTGELFF. CDR3 DNA: TGTGCCAGCAGTTACGAGTTTACTGCGAACACCGGGGAGCTGTTTTTT.

The chain recombines TRBV13 with TRBJ1-4; D remains ambiguous. Between the trimmed V and J ends, which lost 3 bases and 5 bases, there was a span of 4 bases. The germline CDR1 and CDR2 sequences are PRHDT and FYEKMQ (reference sequence). The CDR3 spans 12 residues. The CDR3 loop is CASSLQNEKLFF. CDR3 DNA sequence: TGTGCCAGCAGCTTGCAGAATGAAAAACTGTTTTTT. Looking up the rest from reference TRBV13 and TRBJ1-4 gives the full variable domain: AAGVIQSPRHLIKEKRETATLKCYPIPRHDTVYWYQQGPGQDPQFLISFYEKMQSDKGSIPDRFSAQQFSDYHSELNMSSLELGDSALYFCASSLQNEKLFFGSGTQLSVL.

J is TRBJ2-1 and V is TRBV11-2; TRBD2 aligns across 8 bases. The CDR3 has 18 amino acids. Trimming at V came to 5 bases and at J to 0 bases, leaving 12 bases not matched to a gene. Germline CDR1 SGHAT, CDR2 FQNNGV. The DNA of the CDR3 is TGTGCCAGCAGCCCCGGGGGCGGGGGGACTCTCTCCTACAATGAGCAGTTCTTC. It translates to CASSPGGGGTLSYNEQFF.

J is TRBJ2-1 and V is TRBV5-6; no reliable D call. The CDR3 consists of 12 residues. Trimming removed 2 bases from V and 8 bases from J, with 8 bases in between. Germline lookup yields CDR1 SGHDT and CDR2 YYEEEE. DNA of the CDR3: TGTGCCAGCAGCTTCCTAGAGGATGAGCAGTTCTTC. Translated, it gives CASSFLEDEQFF.

The rearrangement uses TRBV13 and TRBJ2-7; D gene uncertain. The length of the CDR3 is 13 residues. Germline V gene sequence: CDR1 PRHDT, CDR2 FYEKMQ (reference sequence). Deletions cut 0 bases from V and 4 bases from J, with 7 bases between. The CDR3 DNA reads as TGTGCCAGCAGCTTAGGCCGGTTGTACGAGCAGTACTTC. This codes for CASSLGRLYEQYF.

This clone was observed at least ten times. This chain uses TRBV30 with TRBJ1-5, with 7 bases that match TRBD1. The junction had 10 bases not matched to a gene; V was cut back by 1 base and J by 7 bases. The CDR3 is 15 amino acids. CDR1 and CDR2 (germline): GTSNPN, SVGIG (reference sequence). In DNA, the CDR3 is TGTGCCTGGAGTGCTAGAGGGGGCGCGGGACAGCCCCAGCATTTT. It encodes CAWSARGGAGQPQHF.